The 20 T cell receptor beta chains given below trace back to one sample, sequenced in a study of blood T cells in healthy people across ages. It was with a sample-barcoded 5' primer and a J-beta primer mix that a second PCR of about 6 to 12 cycles was run. TCRdb processed the 5' RACE reads anew with MiXCR; each CDR3 protein has one entry. Of nearly 800,000 distinct CDR3 sequences listed, approximately 25% were seen once; the top ten hold under 4%. The data also belong to a second study, concerning T cells of mothers and their children.

The sequenced material came from blood. The source is a boy between 10 and 17 years old in good health.

This clonotype came up a few times. The CDR3: CAISEAGVGETQYF. CDR3 sequence (DNA): TGTGCCATCAGTGAAGCGGGGGTCGGGGAGACCCAGTACTTC. The gene calls are TRBV10-3 and TRBJ2-5, with 8 positions matching TRBD2. The V and J ends lost 3 bases and 5 bases, in that order; junction bases with no gene match: 5. CDR1 ENHRY and CDR2 SYGVKD come from the germline V gene. This CDR3 has 14 residues.

This sequence joins TRBV5-1 and TRBJ2-5, with 12 bases matching TRBD2. The DNA end is more similar to TRBJ2-1, so the J call may be wrong. CDR1 is SGHRS, CDR2 YFSETQ, per germline. This CDR3 comprises 15 residues. CDR3 sequence (DNA): TGCGCCAGCAGCTCGACTAGCGGGGGCCCCCTCTCGCAGTTCTTC. Encoded protein: CASSSTSGGPLSQFF.

J is TRBJ1-2 and V is TRBV11-2; D call uncertain. Trimming left V 10 bases short and J 2 bases short, with 23 bases between. This CDR3 is 16 amino acids long. Germline CDR1 is SGHAT and CDR2 is FQNNGV. The DNA of the CDR3 is TGTGCCACCACCCTTGGGCGGGCCCTGGGGAACTATGGCTACACCTTC. This codes for CATTLGRALGNYGYTF.

The table lists this clonotype with a few counts. The chain recombines TRBV5-1 with TRBJ2-5, with TRBD1 identical over 11 bases. The DNA end lines up better with TRBJ2-7; the J call may be wrong. From germline, CDR1 is SGHRS and CDR2 YFSETQ. The CDR3 has 15 amino acids. The CDR3 DNA is TGCGCCAGCAGCTGGAGACCGGGACAGGGGGACGAGCAGTACTTC. Protein product: CASSWRPGQGDEQYF.

CDR3 sequence (DNA): TGTGCCAGCAGTTTCGGGACACCAAACACTGAAGCTTTCTTT. Translated, it gives CASSFGTPNTEAFF. The rearrangement uses TRBV12-3 or TRBV12-4 and TRBJ1-1; TRBD1 might be the D (6 bases). Trimming removed 3 bases at V and 2 bases at J, with 10 bases between. The CDR3 runs 14 residues.

Comment on this clonotype: Mismatch with germline at one junction end may stem from a read error. This chain joins TRBV5-6 and TRBJ2-5, with D tentatively TRBD1 or TRBD2 (5 bases each). CDR1 SGHDT and CDR2 YYEEEE come from the germline V gene. CDR3 length: 14 residues. The CDR3 protein is CASRRDRVGETQYF. In DNA, the CDR3 is TGTGCCAGCAGACGGGACCGGGTGGGAGAGACTCAGTACTTC.

The chain carries TRBV20-1 and TRBJ1-2; tentative D call: TRBD1 (5 bases). Germline assignment: CDR1 DFQATT and CDR2 SNEGSKA (reference sequence). V lost 6 bases and J lost 10, with 18 bases in between. The CDR3 has 12 amino acids. The CDR3 nucleotides read TGCAGTGCGAGTGGGCCCGCCGGGGCCTACACCTTC. It codes for CSASGPAGAYTF.

The chain combines TRBV4-1 with TRBJ1-4, with 7 bases that match TRBD1. The V gene end was trimmed by 3 bases and the J gene end by 3 bases; junction bases not matched to a gene: 4. This CDR3 is built from 15 residues. The germline V gene encodes CDR1 MGHRA and CDR2 YSYEKL. CDR3 bases: TGCGCCAGCAGCCAGTGGGACAGACCTAATGAAAAACTGTTTTTT. Translating gives CASSQWDRPNEKLFF.

In this sample, this clonotype turned up a few times. The chain has TRBV28 and TRBJ2-7, with 7 bases lining up with TRBD1. The CDR3 is 13 amino acids. J was trimmed by 3 bases and V by 7 bases; bases with no gene match: 6. CDR1 is MDHEN, CDR2 SYDVKM, per germline. In DNA, the CDR3 is TGTGCCAGCACCCTTAGGGACAGCTACGAGCAGTACTTC. It specifies CASTLRDSYEQYF.

V and J are TRBV25-1 and TRBJ2-5; D possibly matches TRBD1 or TRBD2 (6 bases each). Germline-derived CDR1 and CDR2 are MGHDK and SYGVNS. Trimming took off 3 bases at V and 4 bases at J, with 12 bases between the two ends. The CDR3 loop spans 14 amino acids. CDR3 nucleotides: TGTGCCAGCAGTGACCTCGGGGGCGGAGAGACCCAGTACTTC. Amino acid sequence: CASSDLGGGETQYF.

The rearrangement uses TRBV7-6 and TRBJ2-5, with D possibly matching TRBD2 (6 bases). TRBJ2-1 explains the end of the DNA better; the J call may be wrong. The CDR3 length is 15 residues. Germline CDR1 SGHVS, CDR2 FNYEAQ. The CDR3 DNA is TGTGCCAGCAGCAGAAGTAGCGGCGACTACAATGAGCAGTTCTTC. It encodes CASSRSSGDYNEQFF.

V usage is TRBV20-1 and J usage is TRBJ2-7; the D is unclear. CDR3 length equals 13 residues. From germline, CDR1 is DFQATT and CDR2 SNEGSKA (reference sequence). Trimming pared 6 bases from V and 2 bases from J, leaving 14 bases between. The CDR3 region is CSATSTTPYEQYF. The CDR3 DNA is TGCAGTGCCACGTCGACCACACCCTACGAGCAGTACTTC.

The chain is built from TRBV27 and TRBJ1-1; TRBD1 might be the D (5 bases). This CDR3 is built from 14 residues. CDR1 is MNHEY and CDR2 is SMNVEV in the germline V gene (reference sequence). Trimming left V 3 bases short and J 1 base short, with 9 bases between. DNA of the CDR3: TGTGCCAGCAGTTTTCAGGGCTCGAACACTGAAGCTTTCTTT. This translates into CASSFQGSNTEAFF.

This clonotype was observed a few times. The V and J genes are TRBV6-2 or TRBV6-3 and TRBJ1-6; 9 bases align to TRBD1. The CDR3 totals 16 residues. Germline assignment: CDR1 MNHEY and CDR2 SVGEGT. After removal of 6 bases from V and 5 bases from J, the junction contained 8 bases not matched to a gene. The CDR3 reads CASSKDRGADNSPLHF. As DNA, the CDR3 is TGTGCCAGCAGCAAGGACAGGGGAGCTGATAATTCACCCCTCCACTTT.

This chain connects TRBV10-3 to TRBJ2-7; a weak D match, TRBD1 (6 bases). This CDR3 contains 14 residues. Germline V lookup: CDR1 ENHRY, CDR2 SYGVKD. Trimming removed 10 bases from V and 2 bases from J, with 18 bases in between. The CDR3 spells CASGAGAKTYEQYF. The DNA for the CDR3 is TGTGCCAGTGGGGCAGGGGCGAAGACCTACGAGCAGTACTTC.

This clonotype has only a few counts. The V call is TRBV20-1, the J call TRBJ2-5; no clear D gene. Trimming left V 4 bases short and J 0 bases short, with 6 bases between. Germline CDR1 reads DFQATT; CDR2 reads SNEGSKA (reference sequence). This CDR3 has 12 residues. The CDR3 DNA reads TGCAGTGCTACATCGAACCAAGAGACCCAGTACTTC. It specifies CSATSNQETQYF.

In its sample, this clonotype was seen a few times. The chain combines TRBV19 with TRBJ2-4; possible D gene TRBD1, 6 bases. Trimming removed 2 bases at V and 5 bases at J, with 10 bases between. CDR1 and CDR2 from the germline V gene are LNHDA and SQIVND (reference sequence). The CDR3 covers 14 residues. Here the CDR3 DNA reads TGTGCCAGTAGTATAACAGGGTTTGAAAACATTCAGTACTTC. Protein sequence: CASSITGFENIQYF.

This clonotype was observed a handful of times. This chain joins TRBV29-1 and TRBJ2-7; 9 positions agree with TRBD2. Trimming took 3 bases from V and 6 from J; bases not matched to a gene: 3. Germline V gives CDR1 SQVTM, CDR2 ANQGSEA. This CDR3 is 12 amino acids long. The chain's CDR3 is CSVERAGGEQYF. For the CDR3, the DNA is TGCAGCGTTGAGAGAGCGGGAGGCGAGCAGTACTTC.

With regard to this clonotype: An end of the junction differs from the germline gene, which may be a read error. The chain is built from TRBV28 and TRBJ2-1; TRBD1 agrees at 9 bases. Germline V lookup: CDR1 MDHEN, CDR2 SYDVKM. CDR3 size: 17 residues. Here the CDR3 DNA reads TGTACCAGCACTTTACAGATACACAGGGGGCTGAGGGATGAGCAGTTCTTC. Encoded protein: CTSTLQIHRGLRDEQFF.

V is TRBV9 and J is TRBJ1-1; D is unresolved. The CDR3 consists of 13 residues. V was pared by 0 bases and J by 1 base, with 4 bases between. Per germline, CDR1 SGDLS and CDR2 YYNGEE. This CDR3 is CASSVAQNTEAFF. In DNA form, the CDR3 reads TGTGCCAGCAGCGTAGCTCAGAACACTGAAGCTTTCTTT.